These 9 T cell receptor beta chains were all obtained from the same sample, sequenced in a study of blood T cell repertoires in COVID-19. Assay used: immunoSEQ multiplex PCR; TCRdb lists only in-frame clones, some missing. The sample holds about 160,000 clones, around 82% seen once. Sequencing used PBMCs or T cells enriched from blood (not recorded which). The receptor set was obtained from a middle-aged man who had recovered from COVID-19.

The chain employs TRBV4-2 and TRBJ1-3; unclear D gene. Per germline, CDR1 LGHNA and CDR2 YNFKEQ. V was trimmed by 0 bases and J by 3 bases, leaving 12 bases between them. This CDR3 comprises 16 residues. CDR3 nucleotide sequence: TGTGCCAGCAGCCAAGATTGGCAATACCTTGGAAACACCATATATTTT. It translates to CASSQDWQYLGNTIYF.

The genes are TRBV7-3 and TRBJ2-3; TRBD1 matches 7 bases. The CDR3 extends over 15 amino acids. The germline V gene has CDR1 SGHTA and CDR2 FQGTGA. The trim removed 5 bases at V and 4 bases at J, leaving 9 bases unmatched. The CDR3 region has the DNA TGTGCCAGCAGCCATCCCCAGGGGGAAGCAGATACGCAGTATTTT. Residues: CASSHPQGEADTQYF.

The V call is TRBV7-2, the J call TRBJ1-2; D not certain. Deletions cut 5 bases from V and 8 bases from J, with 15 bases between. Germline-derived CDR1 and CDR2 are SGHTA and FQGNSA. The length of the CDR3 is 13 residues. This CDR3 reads CASSLAGGPGYTF. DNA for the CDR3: TGTGCCAGCAGCCTCGCTGGAGGGCCAGGCTACACCTTC.

The chain's CDR3 is CATYEGQPYEQYF. As DNA, the CDR3 is TGTGCCACCTACGAAGGACAGCCCTACGAGCAGTACTTC. The J gene is TRBJ2-7, the V gene TRBV24-1; D is possibly TRBD1 (6 bases). The V and J ends lost 9 bases and 2 bases respectively, with 13 bases between them. The germline CDR1 and CDR2 sequences are KGHDR and SFDVKD. CDR3 length: 13 amino acids.

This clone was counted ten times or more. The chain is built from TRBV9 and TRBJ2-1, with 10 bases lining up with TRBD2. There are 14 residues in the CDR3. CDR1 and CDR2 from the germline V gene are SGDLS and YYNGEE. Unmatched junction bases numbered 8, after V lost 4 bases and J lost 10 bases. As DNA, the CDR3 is TGTGCCAGCAGCTCAGACCCTAGCGGGGGAGAGCAGTTCTTC. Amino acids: CASSSDPSGGEQFF.

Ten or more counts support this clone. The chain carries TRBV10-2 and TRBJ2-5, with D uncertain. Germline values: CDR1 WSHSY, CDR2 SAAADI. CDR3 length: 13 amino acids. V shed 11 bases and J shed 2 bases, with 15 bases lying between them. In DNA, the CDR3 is TGCGCCTCAGTAGCCGTTCGGCAAGAGACCCAGTACTTC. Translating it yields CASVAVRQETQYF.

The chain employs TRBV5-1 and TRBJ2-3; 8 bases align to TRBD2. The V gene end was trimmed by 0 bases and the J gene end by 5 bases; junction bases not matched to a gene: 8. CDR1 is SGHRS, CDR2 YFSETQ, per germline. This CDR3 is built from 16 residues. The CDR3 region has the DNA TGCGCCAGCAGCTTGGGAGGGACTAGGACCCGAGATACGCAGTATTTT. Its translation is CASSLGGTRTRDTQYF.

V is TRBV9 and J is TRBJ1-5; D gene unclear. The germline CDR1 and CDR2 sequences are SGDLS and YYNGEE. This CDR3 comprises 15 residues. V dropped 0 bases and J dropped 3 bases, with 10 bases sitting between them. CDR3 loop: CASSVDGATNQPQHF. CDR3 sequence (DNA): TGTGCCAGCAGCGTAGATGGAGCCACCAATCAGCCCCAGCATTTT.

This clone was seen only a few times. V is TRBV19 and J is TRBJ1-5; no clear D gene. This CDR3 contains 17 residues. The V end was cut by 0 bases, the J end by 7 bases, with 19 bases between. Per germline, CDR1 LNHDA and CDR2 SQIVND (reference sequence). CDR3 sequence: CASSIDKFPGTRQPQHF. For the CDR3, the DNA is TGTGCCAGTAGTATAGATAAGTTTCCCGGTACTAGGCAGCCCCAGCATTTT.